These 7 T cell receptor beta chains came from one sample sequenced in a study of cytomegalovirus exposure and HLA in healthy donors. Vbeta (60) and Jbeta (13) primers were used in the PCR. Assay used: immunoSEQ multiplex PCR; TCRdb lists only in-frame clones, some missing. Of about 160,000 clones listed, 80% to 85% are singletons. Sequencing input: PBMCs. The receptors come from a male donor in good health and CMV-seropositive.

V gene TRBV6-5 combines with J gene TRBJ1-6; 7 nucleotides align to TRBD1. Germline trimming cut 7 bases from V and 10 bases from J; bases unmatched to any gene: 7. The CDR3 has 13 residues. CDR1 MNHEY and CDR2 SVGAGI come from the germline V gene. The CDR3 nucleotides are TGTGCCAGCACCGGGAGGGGGCGATCACCCCTCCACTTT. Translated: CASTGRGRSPLHF.

V and J are TRBV28 and TRBJ1-1, with a tentative D call TRBD1 (5 bases). The V end was cut by 4 bases, the J end by 11 bases, with 14 bases between. This CDR3 spans 12 amino acids. Germline lookup yields CDR1 MDHEN and CDR2 SYDVKM. The CDR3 region has the DNA TGTGCCAGCAGTTACTCACTCAAGGGGGCTTTCTTT. Translated, it gives CASSYSLKGAFF.

The chain combines TRBV6-5 with TRBJ2-7; D is ambiguous. Germline-derived CDR1 and CDR2 are MNHEY and SVGAGI. Trimming shortened V by 8 bases and J by 2 bases, and 10 bases separated the two germline ends. This CDR3 has 12 residues. CDR3 sequence (DNA): TGTGCCAGCGCAGGCAAGACCTACGAGCAGTACTTC. Translated, it gives CASAGKTYEQYF.

The rearrangement uses TRBV7-2 and TRBJ2-1; D unclear. This CDR3 spans 12 amino acids. V was shortened by 0 bases and J by 6 bases, with 3 bases between the two germline ends. Germline V gene data show CDR1 as SGHTA and CDR2 as FQGNSA. The CDR3 loop is CASSLARNEQFF. The CDR3, as DNA: TGTGCCAGCAGCTTAGCTCGCAATGAGCAGTTCTTC.

V is TRBV6-1 and J is TRBJ1-1, with D hard to call. The germline CDR1 and CDR2 sequences are MNHNS and SASEGT. Deletions cut 10 bases from V and 4 bases from J, with 22 bases between. The CDR3 is 15 amino acids. CDR3 sequence: CATNQRNSAPTEAFF. CDR3 DNA sequence: TGTGCCACCAACCAGCGAAACTCAGCCCCCACTGAAGCTTTCTTT.

The chain is built from TRBV28 and TRBJ1-5; a weak D match, TRBD1 (6 bases). CDR1 is MDHEN, CDR2 SYDVKM, per germline. The CDR3 runs to 14 residues. Trimming removed 6 bases from V and 6 bases from J, with 15 bases in between. CDR3 sequence: CASRVGGGGQPQHF. The CDR3 DNA follows: TGTGCCAGCAGAGTGGGGGGGGGCGGTCAGCCCCAGCATTTT.

V usage is TRBV7-6 and J usage is TRBJ1-4, with D maybe TRBD1 (5 bases). The germline V gene encodes CDR1 SGHVS and CDR2 FNYEAQ. There are 15 residues in the CDR3. Trimming stripped 0 bases from V and 7 bases from J, with 12 bases between. CDR3: CASSLAGRGAEKLFF. CDR3 bases: TGTGCCAGCAGCTTAGCAGGGAGGGGTGCTGAAAAACTGTTTTTT.